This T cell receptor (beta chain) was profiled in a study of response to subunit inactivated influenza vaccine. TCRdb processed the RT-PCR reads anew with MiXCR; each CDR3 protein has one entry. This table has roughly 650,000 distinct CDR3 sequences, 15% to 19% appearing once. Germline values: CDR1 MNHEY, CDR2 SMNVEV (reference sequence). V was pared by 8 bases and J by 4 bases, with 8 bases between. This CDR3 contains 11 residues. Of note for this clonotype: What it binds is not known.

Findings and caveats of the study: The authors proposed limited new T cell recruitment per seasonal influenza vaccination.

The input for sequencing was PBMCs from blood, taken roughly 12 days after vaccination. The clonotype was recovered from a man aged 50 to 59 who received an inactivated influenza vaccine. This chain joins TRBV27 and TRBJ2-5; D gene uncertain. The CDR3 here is CASPTLETQYF. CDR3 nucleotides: TGTGCCAGCCCTACCTTAGAGACCCAGTACTTC.